This T cell receptor (beta chain) was profiled in a study of blood T cell repertoires in COVID-19. Across the whole study: Samples came from the United States, Italy and Spain, spanning acute and convalescent COVID-19. PBMCs, B-cell-depleted T cells, or T cells provided the cDNA or gDNA that made up the material.

The data were produced by immunoSEQ multiplex PCR, yet TCRdb's version contains in-frame clones alone and is incomplete. This repertoire shows roughly 260,000 clones, roughly four fifths found once; its top ten account for around 3.3%. Participants spanned ages 18 to 89 years and resided in around 25 US areas. Cohort assignment relied on participant-reported clinical history. Source material: PBMCs or T cells enriched from blood (not recorded which). The TCR was taken from a woman between 40 and 50 years old who had been exposed to COVID-19.

CDR3 in amino acids: CASRGLAYYTDTQYF. The DNA of the CDR3 is TGTGCCAGCAGAGGACTAGCGTATTACACAGATACGCAGTATTTT. The V gene is TRBV2, the J gene TRBJ2-3; TRBD2 aligns across 9 bases. The CDR3 extends over 15 amino acids. With 6 bases clipped from V and 2 bases from J, the junction kept 6 bases outside the gene matches. Germline CDR1 and CDR2: SNHLY and FYNNEI.